These 25 T cell receptor beta chains were all obtained from the same sample, sequenced in a study of control samples from healthy donors and cancer patients. TCRdb keeps only in-frame clones here, not all; method: immunoSEQ multiplex PCR. The repertoire holds 350,000 to 450,000 clones, with about nine tenths as singletons. Sequencing input: PBMCs. These receptors all stem from a man aged 35-49 years with head and neck cancer.

V usage is TRBV6-1 and J usage is TRBJ2-7; 15 bases map to TRBD2. CDR1 and CDR2 from the germline V gene are MNHNS and SASEGT. Trimming removed 4 bases from V and 0 bases from J; junction bases left unmatched: 1. The CDR3 has 16 residues. This chain's CDR3 is CASSGTSGRASYEQYF. CDR3 DNA: TGTGCCAGCAGTGGGACTAGCGGGAGGGCCTCCTACGAGCAGTACTTC.

This clone was seen a few times. This chain connects TRBV5-1 to TRBJ2-1, with TRBD1 matching over 8 bases. Looked up from germline, CDR1 is SGHRS and CDR2 is YFSETQ. V lost 0 bases and J lost 4; bases outside the gene matches: 3. The CDR3 has 15 residues. The CDR3 DNA reads as TGCGCCAGCAGCTTGGAGGGACAGGAATACAATGAGCAGTTCTTC. This sequence encodes CASSLEGQEYNEQFF.

The V and J genes are TRBV2 and TRBJ1-1; weak D call: TRBD1 (5 bases). Trimming took off 5 bases at V and 1 base at J, with 17 bases between the two ends. Germline CDR1 reads SNHLY; CDR2 reads FYNNEI. The CDR3 spans 16 residues. CDR3 in amino acids: CASSLPRDRSNTEAFF. In DNA, the CDR3 is TGTGCCAGCAGTCTCCCTCGGGACCGTTCGAACACTGAAGCTTTCTTT.

In DNA form, the CDR3 reads TGTGCCAGCAGCTTAGGTTCCGCAACCTTGGAGACCCAGTACTTC. Translation: CASSLGSATLETQYF. This chain uses TRBV7-2 with TRBJ2-5; no firm D call. This CDR3 has 15 residues. V was clipped by 1 base and J by 5 bases, with 14 bases between them. Germline CDR1 reads SGHTA; CDR2 reads FQGNSA.

The chain employs TRBV28 and TRBJ2-1; 12 bases match TRBD1. The V gene's germline CDR1 is MDHEN and CDR2 SYDVKM. Germline trimming cut 3 bases from V and 9 bases from J; bases unmatched to any gene: 6. This CDR3 is 15 amino acids long. CDR3 in DNA: TGTGCCAGCAGTTTCGAGGGACAGGGGGCTATTGAGCAGTTCTTC. Amino acid sequence: CASSFEGQGAIEQFF.

This chain uses TRBV28 with TRBJ2-7; D ambiguous. CDR3 length: 14 residues. The V gene's germline CDR1 is MDHEN and CDR2 SYDVKM. V was cut by 10 bases and J by 0 bases, with 16 bases left in between. The CDR3 is CATYGFSSSYEQYF. DNA of the CDR3: TGTGCCACCTATGGGTTTTCCAGCTCCTACGAGCAGTACTTC.

This clone showed up just a few times. The chain is built from TRBV28 and TRBJ2-3; 9 positions match TRBD1. The CDR3 totals 15 residues. Germline V lookup: CDR1 MDHEN, CDR2 SYDVKM. V shed 5 bases, J shed 5 bases, and the junction held 8 bases outside the gene matches. The CDR3 is CASSQGQGYGDTQYF. The DNA of the CDR3 is TGTGCCAGCAGTCAAGGACAGGGGTATGGAGATACGCAGTATTTT.

J is TRBJ1-2 and V is TRBV7-2; 7 nucleotides align to TRBD1. The ends lost 5 bases at V and 5 bases at J; junction bases unmatched: 5. This CDR3 has 13 amino acids. CDR1 SGHTA and CDR2 FQGNSA come from the germline V gene. In DNA, the CDR3 is TGTGCCAGCAGCCCCGGGACAGTGTATGGCTACACCTTC. Its translation: CASSPGTVYGYTF.

This clone has a single count. The chain employs TRBV3-1 (or the pseudogene TRBV3-2) and TRBJ2-2; weak D call: TRBD1 (5 bases). This CDR3 region has 14 residues. The germline V gene encodes CDR1 LGHDT and CDR2 YNNKEL (reference sequence). Between the trimmed V and J ends, which lost 8 bases and 1 base, there was a span of 11 bases. The DNA for the CDR3 is TGTGCCAGCGGACCAGGGTTGAACACCGGGGAGCTGTTTTTT. As protein: CASGPGLNTGELFF.

This chain uses TRBV4-1 with TRBJ2-2, with 8 bases identical to TRBD2. The CDR3 is made up of 16 amino acids. J was trimmed by 5 bases and V by 0 bases; bases with no gene match: 5. Per the germline V gene, CDR1 is MGHRA and CDR2 is YSYEKL. The CDR3 sequence is CASSQEAGVTTGELFF. Written as DNA, the CDR3 is TGCGCCAGCAGCCAAGAAGCGGGAGTAACAACCGGGGAGCTGTTTTTT.

This clone has just a few counts. The chain couples TRBV18 to TRBJ2-7; D assignment may be TRBD1 or TRBD2 (5 bases each). Germline V gene sequence: CDR1 KGHSH, CDR2 LQKENI. The V gene lost 6 bases and the J gene lost 4 bases, with 10 bases spanning the gap. The CDR3 is made up of 12 amino acids. Here the CDR3 reads CASSLGAYEQYF. In DNA form, the CDR3 reads TGTGCCAGCTCCCTCGGGGCTTACGAGCAGTACTTC.

This sequence joins TRBV30 and TRBJ1-5; TRBD1 matches at 9 bases. After removal of 3 bases from V and 7 bases from J, the junction contained 10 bases not matched to a gene. Germline CDR1 reads GTSNPN; CDR2 reads SVGIG (reference sequence). The CDR3 runs to 15 residues. The CDR3 protein is CAWSELGTGNQPQHF. In DNA form, the CDR3 reads TGTGCCTGGAGCGAACTCGGGACAGGGAACCAGCCCCAGCATTTT.

The CDR3: CASSYTSGSTDTQYF. In DNA, the CDR3 is TGTGCCAGCAGCTATACTAGCGGCAGCACAGATACGCAGTATTTT. The rearrangement joins TRBV7-2 to TRBJ2-3; TRBD2 aligns across 8 bases. The germline V gene encodes CDR1 SGHTA and CDR2 FQGNSA. The CDR3 runs to 15 residues. V lost 4 bases to trimming and J lost 0 bases; unmatched junction nucleotides: 3.

The V gene is TRBV30, the J gene TRBJ1-2; 7 positions match TRBD1. Germline-derived CDR1 and CDR2 are GTSNPN and SVGIG (reference sequence). This CDR3 region has 12 residues. Losses at the gene ends were 4 bases for V and 4 bases for J; bases not matched to a gene: 3. CDR3 amino acids: CAWTGGAYGYTF. The CDR3, as DNA: TGTGCCTGGACAGGGGGTGCCTATGGCTACACCTTC.

This sequence joins TRBV6-5 and TRBJ2-2; 7 bases fit TRBD1. The CDR3 totals 15 residues. V trimming: 5 bases; J trimming: 6 bases; junction bases outside the gene matches: 9. Germline CDR1 MNHEY, CDR2 SVGAGI. This chain's CDR3 is CASSPGQSKSGELFF. The CDR3 coding sequence is TGTGCCAGCAGTCCGGGACAGAGTAAATCCGGGGAGCTGTTTTTT.

This sequence joins TRBV7-2 and TRBJ2-3; D unclear. Trimming removed 7 bases from V and 0 bases from J, with 11 bases in between. The CDR3 is 14 residues long. CDR1 is SGHTA and CDR2 is FQGNSA in the germline V gene. CDR3 amino acids: CASTVTASTDTQYF. In DNA form, the CDR3 reads TGTGCCAGCACAGTGACGGCTAGCACAGATACGCAGTATTTT.

This clone was seen just once. The rearrangement links TRBV6-6 to TRBJ2-2, with D hard to call. The germline V gene has CDR1 MNHNY and CDR2 SVGAGI (reference sequence). The germline V and J ends were trimmed by 7 bases and 0 bases, with 15 bases remaining between them. There are 16 residues in the CDR3. The DNA for the CDR3 is TGTGCCAGCACCTTAGGCGCGTTCGCGAACACCGGGGAGCTGTTTTTT. Translation: CASTLGAFANTGELFF.

The chain recombines TRBV19 with TRBJ2-3; D not resolved. Germline values: CDR1 LNHDA, CDR2 SQIVND (reference sequence). Trimming removed 11 bases at V and 4 bases at J, with 10 bases between. The CDR3 is 11 residues long. The CDR3 DNA reads TGTGCCTGCAGATATGCAGATACGCAGTATTTT. This codes for CACRYADTQYF. Using reference TRBV19 and TRBJ2-3 for the parts outside the CDR3, the full variable domain is DGGITQSPKYLFRKEGQNVTLSCEQNLNHDAMYWYRQDPGQGLRLIYYSQIVNDFQKGDIAEGYSVSREKKESFPLTVTSAQKNPTAFYLCACRYADTQYFGPGTRLTVL.

V gene TRBV3-1 (or the pseudogene TRBV3-2) combines with J gene TRBJ1-2, with 7 bases fitting TRBD1. The CDR3 is 15 residues long. CDR1 is LGHDT, CDR2 YNNKEL, per germline (reference sequence). V shed 0 bases, J shed 8 bases, and the junction held 9 bases outside the gene matches. CDR3 sequence: CASSQDYEGASGYTF. Here the CDR3 DNA reads TGTGCCAGCAGCCAAGATTACGAGGGGGCGAGCGGCTACACCTTC.

A note on this clone: The same CDR3 arises from other DNA sequences in this sample as well. In DNA, the CDR3 is TGTGCCAGCAGCCCGGGAGGTCTATATGGCTACACCTTC. Translating it yields CASSPGGLYGYTF. The rearrangement uses TRBV28 and TRBJ1-2; no reliable D call. The length of the CDR3 is 13 residues. Germline V gene sequence: CDR1 MDHEN, CDR2 SYDVKM. V lost 6 bases to trimming and J lost 5 bases, with 13 bases between them.

The gene calls are TRBV11-3 and TRBJ2-1, with 7 bases matching TRBD2. Germline-derived CDR1 and CDR2 are SGHNT and YENEEA. The ends lost 0 bases at V and 0 bases at J; junction bases unmatched: 14. The CDR3 is made up of 20 amino acids. The CDR3 reads CASSLDRPSGTLSSYNEQFF. The CDR3 DNA is TGTGCCAGCAGCTTAGATCGGCCTAGCGGAACCTTGAGCTCCTACAATGAGCAGTTCTTC.

The rearrangement links TRBV14 to TRBJ2-5; TRBD1 might be the D (5 bases). With 1 base removed from V and 3 bases from J, the gap between germline ends came to 39 bases. The CDR3 is 24 residues long. Germline V CDR1 and CDR2: SGHDN, FVKESK. CDR3 protein: CASSQVIRQGFGWTPITRKETQYF. The CDR3, as DNA: TGTGCCAGCAGCCAAGTTATTCGCCAGGGTTTCGGGTGGACCCCGATAACAAGAAAAGAGACCCAGTACTTC.

This chain joins TRBV27 and TRBJ2-2; the match to TRBD1 covers 9 bases. V trimming: 6 bases; J trimming: 1 base; junction bases outside the gene matches: 3. The CDR3 runs to 15 residues. The germline V gene encodes CDR1 MNHEY and CDR2 SMNVEV (reference sequence). Here the CDR3 DNA reads TGTGCCAGCAGCCGGGACAGGGTGAACACCGGGGAGCTGTTTTTT. Encoded protein: CASSRDRVNTGELFF.

The chain joins TRBV30 to TRBJ2-2, with a tentative D call TRBD2 (5 bases). The length of the CDR3 is 15 residues. Germline CDR1 GTSNPN, CDR2 SVGIG (reference sequence). The V and J ends lost 0 bases and 6 bases respectively, with 14 bases between them. CDR3 in DNA: TGTGCCTGGAGTGTACGAGGGATATTCTCCGGGGAGCTGTTTTTT. Translating it yields CAWSVRGIFSGELFF.

J is TRBJ2-1 and V is TRBV30, with D unclear. The CDR3 has 11 residues. Germline loops: CDR1 GTSNPN, CDR2 SVGIG (reference sequence). V dropped 0 bases and J dropped 8 bases, with 5 bases sitting between them. CDR3 loop: CAWSVNDEQFF. CDR3 nucleotides: TGTGCCTGGAGTGTAAACGATGAGCAGTTCTTC.